The clone carrying this TCR beta chain was observed a handful of times. Its antigen is still unknown. These data originate in a study of cytomegalovirus exposure and HLA in healthy donors. Points from the study as a whole: Common viral pathogens seemed to be connected with several of the most significant clusters, according to a later analysis.

Vbeta (60) and Jbeta (13) primers were used in the PCR. TCRdb keeps only in-frame clones here, not all; method: immunoSEQ multiplex PCR. The sample yields some 110,000 clones, 60% to 85% seen once. At sampling all donors were nominally healthy, likely with unrecorded immune exposures. The source is a young woman in good health and CMV-seronegative. The source material was PBMCs.

CDR3 DNA: TGTGCCACCACCGTCGGGACAGCGCATTCACCCCTCCACTTT. Translated, it gives CATTVGTAHSPLHF. The chain joins TRBV15 to TRBJ1-6, with 7 bases identical to TRBD1. After removal of 7 bases from V and 8 bases from J, the junction contained 8 bases not matched to a gene. This CDR3 has 14 amino acids. The germline V gene encodes CDR1 LNHNV and CDR2 YYDKDF (reference sequence).